Detailed here is one T cell receptor beta chain. Its specificity is unknown. The V gene's germline CDR1 is SNHLY and CDR2 FYNNEI. Trimming at V came to 2 bases and at J to 5 bases, leaving 16 bases not matched to a gene. The CDR3 covers 18 residues. These data come from a study of CD8 T cells in ankylosing spondylitis. Study-wide points: Seemingly distinctive of ankylosing spondylitis blood was a TCR beta motif formed by eight highly homologous variants. Reactive arthritis synovial fluid and blood previously showed some of these motif variants.

Quantitative 5'-RACE with molecular barcodes produced the TCR beta libraries. TCRdb recomputed calls from the 5' RACE reads with MiXCR, one row per CDR3 protein. The sample consists of about 90,000 distinct CDR3 sequences, 25% to 35% of them appearing once. The origin of this receptor is a male donor with ankylosing spondylitis or in good health (not recorded which). Material for sequencing was blood, either unsorted or a sorted T cell fraction (not recorded which). This chain links TRBV2 with TRBJ1-2; 8 bases match TRBD1. CDR3 protein: CASSESLYWTGNGYGYTF. The DNA of the CDR3 is TGTGCCAGCAGTGAAAGTCTCTACTGGACAGGGAATGGATATGGCTACACCTTC.